The 9 T cell receptor beta chains presented below share a single source sample, sequenced in a study of identical twins. In TCRdb, the 5' RACE reads were re-called with MiXCR into one record per CDR3 protein. Among approximately 600,000 distinct CDR3 sequences listed, roughly 7.2% were seen once. The sample was also reused in another study, on yellow fever vaccine responses in identical twins.

The source material was PBMCs. The receptors here all came from a young woman in good health.

The rearrangement joins TRBV4-1 to TRBJ1-5; 10 bases are shared with TRBD1. V lost 5 bases to trimming and J lost 5 bases; unmatched junction nucleotides: 0. Per germline, CDR1 MGHRA and CDR2 YSYEKL. CDR3 length: 13 residues. CDR3 in amino acids: CASSGTGDQPQHF. The CDR3 DNA reads as TGCGCCAGCAGCGGGACAGGGGATCAGCCCCAGCATTTT.

The chain couples TRBV6-6 to TRBJ1-1; no reliable D call. This CDR3 is built from 13 residues. V was clipped by 4 bases and J by 4 bases, with 10 bases between them. CDR1 MNHNY and CDR2 SVGAGI come from the germline V gene (reference sequence). As DNA, the CDR3 is TGTGCCAGCAGTTCATTGTCTTCCACTGAAGCTTTCTTT. Protein: CASSSLSSTEAFF.

The V call is TRBV5-1, the J call TRBJ2-3; possible D gene TRBD1, 8 bases. The V end was cut by 6 bases, the J end by 8 bases, with 19 bases between. CDR3 length: 14 residues. Germline assignment: CDR1 SGHRS and CDR2 YFSETQ. CDR3 sequence: CASTTGDPGGTQYF. As DNA, the CDR3 is TGCGCCAGCACGACAGGGGATCCGGGGGGTACGCAGTATTTT. Complete variable domain (other parts from reference TRBV5-1 and TRBJ2-3): KAGVTQTPRYLIKTRGQQVTLSCSPISGHRSVSWYQQTPGQGLQFLFEYFSETQRNKGNFPGRFSGRQFSNSRSEMNVSTLELGDSALYLCASTTGDPGGTQYFGPGTRLTVL.

This clonotype has ten or more counts. The chain uses TRBV5-1 and TRBJ2-1, with TRBD2 matching 13 bases. The V gene end was trimmed by 4 bases and the J gene end by 6 bases; junction bases not matched to a gene: 7. There are 16 residues in the CDR3. CDR1 is SGHRS, CDR2 YFSETQ, per germline. CDR3: CASSLRTSGSSNEQFF. In nucleotides, the CDR3 is TGCGCCAGCAGCCTACGGACTAGCGGGAGCAGCAATGAGCAGTTCTTC.

This clonotype was recorded a few times. The chain couples TRBV25-1 to TRBJ2-3; D is ambiguous. Germline V CDR1 and CDR2: MGHDK, SYGVNS. CDR3 length: 14 amino acids. Trimming left V 3 bases short and J 0 bases short, with 7 bases between. CDR3 bases: TGTGCCAGCAGTGATTTAGTAAGCACAGATACGCAGTATTTT. Amino acids: CASSDLVSTDTQYF. The full variable domain, with the rest looked up from reference TRBV25-1 and TRBJ2-3, is EADIYQTPRYLVIGTGKKITLECSQTMGHDKMYWYQQDPGMELHLIHYSYGVNSTEKGDLSSESTVSRIRTEHFPLTLESARPSHTSQYLCASSDLVSTDTQYFGPGTRLTVL.

This clonotype was detected a few times. The V call is TRBV20-1, the J call TRBJ2-7; D ambiguous. The CDR3 consists of 12 residues. Germline CDR1 reads DFQATT; CDR2 reads SNEGSKA (reference sequence). The V end was cut by 6 bases, the J end by 2 bases, with 11 bases between. Written as DNA, the CDR3 is TGCAGTGCCACAAGTATTACCTACGAGCAGTACGTC. It codes for CSATSITYEQYV.

This clonotype showed up just a few times. The CDR3 spells CASSPVGGFQPQHF. The DNA for the CDR3 is TGCGCCAGCAGCCCAGTGGGGGGCTTTCAGCCCCAGCATTTT. J is TRBJ1-5 and V is TRBV4-1; tentatively, D is TRBD1 (6 bases). The CDR3 has 14 amino acids. V shed 4 bases and J shed 6 bases, with 13 bases lying between them. CDR1 is MGHRA and CDR2 is YSYEKL in the germline V gene.

As concerns this clonotype: The junction shows a germline mismatch at one end, possibly a read error. This chain connects TRBV3-1 to TRBJ2-3; TRBD2 agrees at 7 bases. Per germline, CDR1 LGHDT and CDR2 YNNKEL (reference sequence). The CDR3 covers 16 residues. The CDR3 nucleotides read TGTGCCACCAGCCAGGCCAGCGGGATACGCACAGATACGCAGTATTTT. Encoded protein: CATSQASGIRTDTQYF.

This clonotype turned up a few times. This sequence joins TRBV6-1 and TRBJ2-7; 7 nucleotides agree with TRBD1. The CDR3 has 11 residues. CDR1 and CDR2 from the germline V gene are MNHNS and SASEGT. DNA of the CDR3: TGTGCCACCCGGACAGGTCTTTCATTTTTCGTC. Its protein product is CATRTGLSFFV.